This T cell receptor (beta chain) was observed in a study of PD-1 blockade in mismatch repair-deficient tumors. As for the study in general: Patients had around twelve mismatch repair-deficient cancer types, all previously treated and progressing.

Every patient had mismatch repair deficiency by PCR or immunohistochemistry. The V segment lost 6 bases and the J segment 15 bases; nucleotides outside the gene matches: 17. This CDR3 region has 14 residues. Per the germline V gene, CDR1 is SGHAT and CDR2 is FQNNGV. This clone was observed a single time. The antigen is not known. Using immunoSEQ multiplex PCR, the repertoire was profiled, and TCRdb retains in-frame clones only, with some absent. This sample has approximately 50,000 clones; approximately 80% occur once, and the top ten carry 3% to 3.5%. General observations from the study: Rapid post-treatment expansion, then contraction, generally preceding radiologic response, marked tumor-resident clones.

The receptor's source is an adult with mismatch repair-deficient cancer. V is TRBV11-2 and J is TRBJ2-1; the match to TRBD2 covers 7 bases. The source was peripheral blood, collected 4 weeks after starting pembrolizumab. CDR3 protein: CASRNVLGGSPLFF. In DNA form, the CDR3 reads TGTGCCAGCAGAAACGTTCTGGGGGGGTCCCCTCTGTTCTTC.